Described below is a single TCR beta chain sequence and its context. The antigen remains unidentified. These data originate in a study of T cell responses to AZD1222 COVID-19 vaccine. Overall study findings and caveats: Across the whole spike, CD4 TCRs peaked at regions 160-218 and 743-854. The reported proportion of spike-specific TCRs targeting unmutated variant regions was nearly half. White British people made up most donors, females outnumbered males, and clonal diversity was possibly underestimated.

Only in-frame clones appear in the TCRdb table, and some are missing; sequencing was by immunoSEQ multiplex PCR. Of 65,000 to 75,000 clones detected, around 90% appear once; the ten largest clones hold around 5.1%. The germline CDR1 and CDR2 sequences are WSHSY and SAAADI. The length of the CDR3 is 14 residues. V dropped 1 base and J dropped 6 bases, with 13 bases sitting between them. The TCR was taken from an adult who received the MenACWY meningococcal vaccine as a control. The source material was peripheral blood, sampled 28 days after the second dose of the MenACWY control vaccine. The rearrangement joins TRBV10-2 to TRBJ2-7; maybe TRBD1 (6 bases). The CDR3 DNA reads TGCGCCAGCAGTGAGTTACAGGGTGAGGGCGAGCAGTACTTC. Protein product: CASSELQGEGEQYF.